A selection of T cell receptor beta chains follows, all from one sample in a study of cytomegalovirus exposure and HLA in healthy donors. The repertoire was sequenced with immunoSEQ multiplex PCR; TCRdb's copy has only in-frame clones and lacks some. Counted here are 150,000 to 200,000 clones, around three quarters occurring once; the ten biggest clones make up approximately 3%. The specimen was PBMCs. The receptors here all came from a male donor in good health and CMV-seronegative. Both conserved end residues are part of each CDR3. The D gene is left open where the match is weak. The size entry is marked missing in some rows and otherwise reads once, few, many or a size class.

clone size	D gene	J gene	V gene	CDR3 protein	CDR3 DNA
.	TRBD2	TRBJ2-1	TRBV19	CASSIRGSGGYNEQFF	TGTGCCAGTAGTATACGAGGAAGCGGGGGATACAATGAGCAGTTCTTC
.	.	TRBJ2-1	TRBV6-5	CATRGNEQFF	TGTGCCACCCGGGGCAATGAGCAGTTCTTC
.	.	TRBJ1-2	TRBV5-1	CASSPRGEIREHGYTF	TGCGCCAGCAGCCCGCGGGGGGAAATTAGGGAACATGGCTACACCTTC
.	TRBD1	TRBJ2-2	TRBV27	CASSLSGSSGGLFF	TGTGCCAGCAGTTTATCTGGGTCTTCAGGGGGGCTGTTTTTT
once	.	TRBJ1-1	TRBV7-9	CASSLTYNTEAFF	TGTGCCAGCAGCCTTACATATAACACTGAAGCTTTCTTT
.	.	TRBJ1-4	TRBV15	CATSRDASATNEKLFF	TGTGCCACCAGCAGAGATGCGTCCGCAACTAATGAAAAACTGTTTTTT
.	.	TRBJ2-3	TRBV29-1	CSVDKGKAGDTQYF	TGCAGCGTTGATAAGGGCAAAGCGGGAGATACGCAGTATTTT
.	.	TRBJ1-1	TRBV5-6	CASSHRVENTEAFF	TGTGCCAGCAGTCACAGGGTGGAGAACACTGAAGCTTTCTTT
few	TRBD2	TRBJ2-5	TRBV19	CASSIPTAGGPGTQYF	TGTGCCAGTAGTATTCCGACGGCGGGAGGGCCGGGGACCCAGTACTTC
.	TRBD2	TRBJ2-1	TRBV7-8	CASSLSPTSGTYNEQFF	TGTGCCAGCAGCTTATCTCCAACTAGCGGGACGTACAATGAGCAGTTCTTC
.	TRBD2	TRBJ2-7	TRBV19	CASSREEGKGSYEQYF	TGTGCCAGTAGCCGGGAGGAGGGTAAGGGCTCCTACGAGCAGTACTTC
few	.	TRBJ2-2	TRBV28	CASSSRNTGELFF	TGTGCCAGCAGTTCCAGGAACACCGGGGAGCTGTTTTTT
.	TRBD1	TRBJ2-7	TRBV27	CASSQDRSIYEQYF	TGTGCCAGCAGCCAGGACAGGTCCATCTACGAGCAGTACTTC
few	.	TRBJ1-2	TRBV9	CASSVTPVGGYGYTF	TGTGCCAGCAGCGTAACCCCGGTCGGGGGCTATGGCTACACCTTC
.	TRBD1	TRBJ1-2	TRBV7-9	CASSLATGQGNGYTF	TGTGCCAGCAGCTTAGCGACGGGACAGGGTAATGGCTACACCTTC
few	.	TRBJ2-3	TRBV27	CASSLSEVVVPSTQYF	TGTGCCAGCAGTTTATCGGAGGTAGTGGTTCCAAGTACGCAGTATTTT
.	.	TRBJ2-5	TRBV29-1	CSVEDWVTAQETQYF	TGCAGCGTTGAAGATTGGGTGACAGCTCAAGAGACCCAGTACTTC
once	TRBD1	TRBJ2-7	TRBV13	CASREWDRVDEQYF	TGTGCCAGCAGGGAGTGGGACAGGGTGGACGAGCAGTACTTC
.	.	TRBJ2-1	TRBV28	CASSLASAGTHNEQFF	TGTGCCAGCAGTTTAGCCTCGGCAGGCACCCACAATGAGCAGTTCTTC
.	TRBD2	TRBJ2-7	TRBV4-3	CASSQTKLAGGSLRPDEQYF	TGCGCCAGCAGCCAAACCAAACTAGCGGGAGGTTCCTTGAGGCCCGACGAGCAGTACTTC
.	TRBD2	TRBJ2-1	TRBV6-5	CASSHGLEINEQFF	TGTGCCAGCAGTCACGGACTAGAAATCAATGAGCAGTTCTTC
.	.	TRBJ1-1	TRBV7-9	CSSSLGEGTEAFF	TGTTCCAGCAGCTTAGGGGAGGGCACTGAAGCTTTCTTT
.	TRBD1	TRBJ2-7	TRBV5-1	CASSLDRAFLEQYF	TGCGCCAGCAGCCTGGACAGGGCCTTCCTCGAGCAGTACTTC
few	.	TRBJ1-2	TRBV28	CASSRRSYGYTF	TGTGCCAGCAGCCGCAGGTCCTATGGCTACACCTTC
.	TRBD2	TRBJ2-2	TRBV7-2	CASSLGYREDTGELFF	TGTGCCAGCAGCTTAGGCTACCGGGAGGACACCGGGGAGCTGTTTTTT
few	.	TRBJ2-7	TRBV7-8	CASSSREGPYEQYF	TGTGCCAGCAGCTCCAGGGAAGGACCCTACGAGCAGTACTTC
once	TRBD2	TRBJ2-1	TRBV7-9	CATGEGPRDEQFF	TGTGCCACTGGGGAGGGGCCACGAGATGAGCAGTTCTTC
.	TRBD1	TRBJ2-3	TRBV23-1	CASSHRQGQGALVPDTQYF	TGCGCCAGCAGTCATCGCCAGGGACAGGGGGCTTTGGTGCCAGATACGCAGTATTTT
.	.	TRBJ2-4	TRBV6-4	CASSADPAASGGAKNIQYF	TGTGCCAGCAGTGCAGATCCTGCGGCCTCAGGGGGGGCCAAAAACATTCAGTACTTC
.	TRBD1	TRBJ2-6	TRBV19	CASFISGTGGSGANVLTF	TGTGCCAGCTTCATTTCCGGGACAGGGGGCTCAGGGGCCAACGTCCTGACTTTC
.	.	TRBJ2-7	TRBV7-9	CASSQLDSTHF	TGTGCCAGCAGCCAATTGGACTCAACTCACTTC
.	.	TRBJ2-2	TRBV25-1	CASSPRRTGELFF	TGTGCCAGCAGTCCTCGGAGGACCGGGGAGCTGTTTTTT
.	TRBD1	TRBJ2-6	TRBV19	CASTPPRTGSWGANVLTF	TGTGCCAGTACCCCCCCGAGGACAGGGAGTTGGGGGGCCAACGTCCTGACTTTC
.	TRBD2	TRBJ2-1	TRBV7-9	CASSLLAGSSYNEQFF	TGTGCCAGCAGCTTACTAGCGGGTAGCTCCTACAATGAGCAGTTCTTC
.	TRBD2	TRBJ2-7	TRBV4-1	CASSPLLADSYEQYF	TGCGCCAGCAGCCCATTACTAGCGGACTCCTACGAGCAGTACTTC
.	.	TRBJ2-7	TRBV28	CASSLSTGIILYEQYF	TGTGCCAGCAGTTTATCCACAGGGATTATCCTCTACGAGCAGTACTTC
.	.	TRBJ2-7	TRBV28	CASSLGQYEQYF	TGTGCCAGCAGTTTAGGGCAGTACGAGCAGTACTTC
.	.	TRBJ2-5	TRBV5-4	CASSSEAYQETQYF	TGTGCCAGCAGCTCAGAAGCGTACCAAGAGACCCAGTACTTC
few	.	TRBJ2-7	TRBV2	CASSSQGGRYSYEQYF	TGTGCCAGCAGTTCCCAGGGGGGAAGATACTCCTACGAGCAGTACTTC
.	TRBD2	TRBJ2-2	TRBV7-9	CASSLTSGFTGELFF	TGTGCCAGCAGCTTAACTAGCGGTTTTACCGGGGAGCTGTTTTTT
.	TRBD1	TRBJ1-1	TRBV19	CASSIRRGTEAFF	TGTGCCAGTAGTATCCGCAGGGGGACTGAAGCTTTCTTT
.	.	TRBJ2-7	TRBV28	CASSQEQGTYEQYF	TGTGCCAGCAGCCAAGAACAGGGAACCTACGAGCAGTACTTC
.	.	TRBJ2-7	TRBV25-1	CASSEQGGLYEQYF	TGTGCCAGCAGTGAACAGGGTGGGCTTTACGAGCAGTACTTC
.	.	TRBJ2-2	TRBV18	CASSPPGQSTGELFF	TGTGCCAGCTCACCTCCAGGACAGTCCACCGGGGAGCTGTTTTTT
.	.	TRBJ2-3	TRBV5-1	CASSGRSRDTQYF	TGCGCCAGCAGCGGGAGATCCAGGGATACGCAGTATTTT
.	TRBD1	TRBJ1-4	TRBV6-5	CASSYSTGGGEKLFF	TGTGCCAGCAGTTACTCGACAGGGGGCGGTGAAAAACTGTTTTTT
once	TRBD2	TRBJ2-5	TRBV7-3	CASSSGGAEKTQYF	TGTGCCAGTTCGAGCGGGGGGGCCGAGAAGACCCAGTACTTC
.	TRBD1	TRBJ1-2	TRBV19	CASSRDRINYGYTF	TGTGCCAGTAGTAGGGACAGAATCAACTATGGCTACACCTTC
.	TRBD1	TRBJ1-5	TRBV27	CASRQTGGNQPQHF	TGTGCCAGCCGTCAGACAGGGGGAAATCAGCCCCAGCATTTT